This paragraph covers one TCR beta chain sequence. As yet, its antigen is unknown. Generated by immunoSEQ multiplex PCR, the TCRdb table keeps only in-frame clones and is missing some. The table records approximately 86,000 clones, under 95% of them present only once. The sample originates from a study of graft-versus-host responses after intestinal transplantation. Study-level background: Anti-thymocyte globulin was used for induction in all recipients, who then took tacrolimus and steroids for approximately 3 years. General study points: Peak levels of circulating GvH clones tracked with early post-transplant HvG declines.

Germline CDR1 is LNHDA and CDR2 is SQIVND (reference sequence). The V and J ends lost 6 bases and 4 bases respectively, with 12 bases between them. The CDR3 contains 13 residues. This chain links TRBV19 with TRBJ1-1; no firm D call. The specimen was unstimulated CD8+ T cells sorted from spleen or lymph node cells, collected before transplant. The sequence came from a human donor who was the organ donor for an intestinal transplant. The CDR3 loop is CASSDNLGTEAFF. CDR3 nucleotide sequence: TGTGCCAGTAGCGACAATCTTGGCACTGAAGCTTTCTTT.